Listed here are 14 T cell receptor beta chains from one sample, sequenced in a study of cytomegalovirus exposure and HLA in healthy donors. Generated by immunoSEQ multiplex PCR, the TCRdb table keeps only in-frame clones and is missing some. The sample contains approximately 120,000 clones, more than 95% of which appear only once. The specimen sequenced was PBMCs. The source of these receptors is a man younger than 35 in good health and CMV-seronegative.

In DNA form, the CDR3 reads TGTGCCAGCAGCACGACAGTGAACACTGAAGCTTTCTTT. This gives the protein CASSTTVNTEAFF. The chain combines TRBV7-3 with TRBJ1-1, with D tentatively TRBD1 (5 bases). The V end lost 5 bases, the J end lost 0 bases, and 7 bases lay between the germline ends. The length of the CDR3 is 13 residues. CDR1 is SGHTA and CDR2 is FQGTGA in the germline V gene.

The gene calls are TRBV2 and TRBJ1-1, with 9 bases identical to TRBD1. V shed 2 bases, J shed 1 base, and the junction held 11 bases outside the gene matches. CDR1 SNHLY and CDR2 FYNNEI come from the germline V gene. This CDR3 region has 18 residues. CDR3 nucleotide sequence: TGTGCCAGCAGTGAACGAGGGACAGGGACCCCCCAGAACACTGAAGCTTTCTTT. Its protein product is CASSERGTGTPQNTEAFF.

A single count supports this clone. CDR3 DNA sequence: TGCGCCAGCAGCCAAGACGCTAGCGGAACAGATACGCAGTATTTT. Encoded protein: CASSQDASGTDTQYF. This chain links TRBV4-3 with TRBJ2-3; TRBD2 aligns across 7 bases. V shed 0 bases, J shed 3 bases, and the junction held 3 bases outside the gene matches. The germline V gene encodes CDR1 LGHNA and CDR2 YSLEER. CDR3 length: 15 amino acids.

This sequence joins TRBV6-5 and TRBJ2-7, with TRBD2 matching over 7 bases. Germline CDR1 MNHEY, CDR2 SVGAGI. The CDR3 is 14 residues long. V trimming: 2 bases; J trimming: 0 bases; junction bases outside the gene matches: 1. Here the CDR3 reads CASSYPSGSYEQYF. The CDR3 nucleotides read TGTGCCAGCAGTTACCCTAGCGGCTCCTACGAGCAGTACTTC.

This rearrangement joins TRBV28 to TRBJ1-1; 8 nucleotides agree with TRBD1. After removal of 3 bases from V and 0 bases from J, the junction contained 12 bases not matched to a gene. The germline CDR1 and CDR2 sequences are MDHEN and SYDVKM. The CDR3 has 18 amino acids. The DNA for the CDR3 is TGTGCCAGCAGTTTCGAGACAGGGGAACCCCTTATGAACACTGAAGCTTTCTTT. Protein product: CASSFETGEPLMNTEAFF.

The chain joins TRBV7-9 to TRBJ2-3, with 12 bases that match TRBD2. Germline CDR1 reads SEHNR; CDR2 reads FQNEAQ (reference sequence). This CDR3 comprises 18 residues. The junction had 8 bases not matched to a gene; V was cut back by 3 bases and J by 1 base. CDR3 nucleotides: TGTGCCAGCAGCTTCTTCCGACTAGCGGGAGAAGGCACAGATACGCAGTATTTT. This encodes CASSFFRLAGEGTDTQYF.

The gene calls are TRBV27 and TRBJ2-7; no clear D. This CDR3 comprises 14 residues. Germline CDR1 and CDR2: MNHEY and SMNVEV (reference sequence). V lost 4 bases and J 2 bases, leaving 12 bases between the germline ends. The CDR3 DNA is TGTGCCAGCAGTTGGTCCGACAAGACCTACGAGCAGTACTTC. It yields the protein CASSWSDKTYEQYF.

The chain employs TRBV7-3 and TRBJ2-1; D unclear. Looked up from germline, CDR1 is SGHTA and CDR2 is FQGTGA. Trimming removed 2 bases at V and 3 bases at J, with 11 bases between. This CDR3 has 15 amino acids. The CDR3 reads CASSLGGYLYNEQFF. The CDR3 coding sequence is TGTGCCAGCAGCTTAGGCGGATACCTCTACAATGAGCAGTTCTTC.

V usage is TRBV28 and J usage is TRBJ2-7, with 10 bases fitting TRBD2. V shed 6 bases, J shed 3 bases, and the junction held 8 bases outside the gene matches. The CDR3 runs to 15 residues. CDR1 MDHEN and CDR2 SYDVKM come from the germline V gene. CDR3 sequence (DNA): TGTGCCAGCAGCGATGGACTAGCGGAAATCTACGAGCAGTACTTC. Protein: CASSDGLAEIYEQYF. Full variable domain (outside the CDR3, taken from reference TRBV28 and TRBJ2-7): DVKVTQSSRYLVKRTGEKVFLECVQDMDHENMFWYRQDPGLGLRLIYFSYDVKMKEKGDIPEGYSVSREKKERFSLILESASTNQTSMYLCASSDGLAEIYEQYFGPGTRLTVT.

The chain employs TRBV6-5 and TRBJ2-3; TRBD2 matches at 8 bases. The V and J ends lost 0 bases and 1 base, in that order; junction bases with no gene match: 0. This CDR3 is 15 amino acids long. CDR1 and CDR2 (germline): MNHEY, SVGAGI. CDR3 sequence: CASSYSTSGTDTQYF. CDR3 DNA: TGTGCCAGCAGTTACTCGACTAGCGGCACAGATACGCAGTATTTT.

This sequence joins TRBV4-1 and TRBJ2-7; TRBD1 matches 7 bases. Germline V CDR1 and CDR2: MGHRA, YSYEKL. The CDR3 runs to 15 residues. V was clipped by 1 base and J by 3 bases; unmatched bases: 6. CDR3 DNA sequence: TGCGCCAGCAGCCAAGGATCGGGACAGTTCTACGAGCAGTACTTC. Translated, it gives CASSQGSGQFYEQYF.

DNA for the CDR3: TGTGCCAGCAGCCCCGGGGGGACTCGGACCCACGGGGAGCTGTTTTTT. Residues: CASSPGGTRTHGELFF. The V call is TRBV7-3, the J call TRBJ2-2; 7 bases fit TRBD2. Germline V CDR1 and CDR2: SGHTA, FQGTGA. V lost 5 bases, J lost 7 bases, and 13 bases stayed unmatched. The CDR3 is 16 residues long.

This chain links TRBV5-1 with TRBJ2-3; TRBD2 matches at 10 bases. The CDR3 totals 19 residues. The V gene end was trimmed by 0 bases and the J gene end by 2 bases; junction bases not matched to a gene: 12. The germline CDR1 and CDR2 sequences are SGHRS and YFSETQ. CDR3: CASSLAGVSGGSATDTQYF. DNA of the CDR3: TGCGCCAGCAGCTTGGCCGGAGTTAGCGGGGGGTCAGCCACAGATACGCAGTATTTT.

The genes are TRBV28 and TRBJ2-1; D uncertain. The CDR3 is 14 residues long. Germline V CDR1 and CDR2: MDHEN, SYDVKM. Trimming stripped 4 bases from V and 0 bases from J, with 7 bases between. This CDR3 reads CASSSSASYNEQFF. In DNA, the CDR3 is TGTGCCAGCAGTTCAAGCGCCTCCTACAATGAGCAGTTCTTC.